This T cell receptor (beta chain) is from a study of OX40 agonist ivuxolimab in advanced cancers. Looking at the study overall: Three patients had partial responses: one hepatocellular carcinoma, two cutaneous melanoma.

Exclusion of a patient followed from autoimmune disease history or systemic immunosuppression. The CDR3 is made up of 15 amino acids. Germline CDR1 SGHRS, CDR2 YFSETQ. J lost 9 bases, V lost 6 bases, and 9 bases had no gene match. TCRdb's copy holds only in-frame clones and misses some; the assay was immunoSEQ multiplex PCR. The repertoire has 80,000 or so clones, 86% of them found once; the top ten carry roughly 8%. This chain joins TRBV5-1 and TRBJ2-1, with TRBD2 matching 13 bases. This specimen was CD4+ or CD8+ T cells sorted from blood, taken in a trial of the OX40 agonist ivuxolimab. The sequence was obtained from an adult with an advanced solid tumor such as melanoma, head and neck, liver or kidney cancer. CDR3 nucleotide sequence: TGCGCCAGCACCAAACTAGCGGGAGGGCCTGTTGAGCAGTTCTTC. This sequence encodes CASTKLAGGPVEQFF. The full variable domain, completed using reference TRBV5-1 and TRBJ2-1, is KAGVTQTPRYLIKTRGQQVTLSCSPISGHRSVSWYQQTPGQGLQFLFEYFSETQRNKGNFPGRFSGRQFSNSRSEMNVSTLELGDSALYLCASTKLAGGPVEQFFGPGTRLTVL.